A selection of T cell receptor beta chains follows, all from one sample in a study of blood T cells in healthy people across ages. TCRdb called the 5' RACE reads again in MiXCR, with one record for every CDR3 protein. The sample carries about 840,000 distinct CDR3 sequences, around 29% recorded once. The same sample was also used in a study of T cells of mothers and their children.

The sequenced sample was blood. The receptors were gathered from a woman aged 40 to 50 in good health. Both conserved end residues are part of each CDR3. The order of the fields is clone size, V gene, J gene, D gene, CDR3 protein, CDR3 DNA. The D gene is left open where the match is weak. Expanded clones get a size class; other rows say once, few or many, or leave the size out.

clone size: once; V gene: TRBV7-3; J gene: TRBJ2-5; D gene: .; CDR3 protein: CASSAGFVGQTQYF; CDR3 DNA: TGTGCCAGCAGCGCCGGTTTTGTTGGCCAGACCCAGTACTTC
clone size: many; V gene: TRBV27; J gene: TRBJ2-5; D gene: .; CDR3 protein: CASSPTFLAGLRETQYF; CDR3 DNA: TGTGCCAGCAGTCCAACCTTCCTAGCTGGGTTGCGAGAGACCCAGTACTTC
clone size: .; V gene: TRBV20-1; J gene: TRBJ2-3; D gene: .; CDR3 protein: CSARAQGGYTDTQFF; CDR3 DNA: TGCAGTGCTAGAGCACAAGGGGGGTACACAGATACGCAGTTTTTT
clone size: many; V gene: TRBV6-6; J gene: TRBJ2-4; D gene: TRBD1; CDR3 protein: CASSYHGRDRQNIQYF; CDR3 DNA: TGTGCCAGCAGTTACCATGGACGGGACAGACAAAACATTCAGTACTTC
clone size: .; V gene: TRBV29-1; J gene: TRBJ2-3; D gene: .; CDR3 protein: CSVEKGVTDTQYF; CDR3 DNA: TGCAGCGTTGAAAAGGGGGTCACAGATACGCAGTATTTT
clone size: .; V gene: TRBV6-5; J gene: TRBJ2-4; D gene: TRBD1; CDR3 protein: CASSTTGQGHEQYF; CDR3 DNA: TGTGCCAGCAGTACCACCGGACAGGGCCATGAGCAGTACTTC
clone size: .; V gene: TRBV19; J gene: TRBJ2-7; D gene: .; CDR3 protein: CASSNLVGIPLSSYEQYF; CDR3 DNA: TGTGCCAGTAGTAACCTAGTTGGGATTCCACTATCCTCCTACGAGCAGTACTTC
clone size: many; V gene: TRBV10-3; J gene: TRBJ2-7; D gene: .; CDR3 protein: CAISAADYEQYF; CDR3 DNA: TGTGCCATCAGTGCCGCGGACTACGAGCAGTACTTC
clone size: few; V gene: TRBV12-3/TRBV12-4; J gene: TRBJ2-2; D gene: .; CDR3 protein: CASSWGHTNTGELFF; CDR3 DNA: TGTGCCAGCAGCTGGGGACACACGAACACCGGGGAGCTGTTTTTT
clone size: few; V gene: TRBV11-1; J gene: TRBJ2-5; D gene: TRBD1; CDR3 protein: CASSLADRDGQETQYF; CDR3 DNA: TGTGCCAGCAGCTTAGCCGACAGGGACGGCCAAGAGACCCAGTACTTC
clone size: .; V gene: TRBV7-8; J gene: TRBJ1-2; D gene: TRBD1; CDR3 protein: CASSETGVNYGYTF; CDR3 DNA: TGTGCCAGCAGCGAGACAGGGGTTAACTATGGCTACACCTTC
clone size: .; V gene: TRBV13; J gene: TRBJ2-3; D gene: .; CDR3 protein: CASSYRPRGSDTQYF; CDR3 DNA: TGTGCCAGCAGCTACCGGCCCAGAGGATCGGATACGCAGTATTTT
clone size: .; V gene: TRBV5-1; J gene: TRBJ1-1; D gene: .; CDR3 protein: CASSLDVSDLLGFTEAFF; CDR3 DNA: TGCGCCAGCAGCTTGGATGTCTCGGACCTGCTCGGCTTCACTGAAGCTTTCTTT
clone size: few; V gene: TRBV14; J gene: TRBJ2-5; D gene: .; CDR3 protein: CASSQDIVTQYF; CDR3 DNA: TGTGCCAGCAGCCAAGATATTGTGACCCAGTACTTC
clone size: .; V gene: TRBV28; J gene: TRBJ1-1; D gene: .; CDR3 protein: CATGGVGTEAFF; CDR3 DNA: TGTGCCACGGGGGGGGTTGGGACTGAAGCTTTCTTT
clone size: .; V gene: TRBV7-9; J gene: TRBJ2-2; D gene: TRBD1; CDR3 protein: CASSLEVGQGGELFF; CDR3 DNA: TGTGCCAGCAGCTTAGAGGTCGGACAGGGCGGGGAGCTGTTTTTT
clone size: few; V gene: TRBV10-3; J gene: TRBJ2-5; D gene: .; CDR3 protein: CAISEVGGPQEETQYF; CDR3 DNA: TGTGCCATCAGTGAGGTCGGGGGGCCCCAGGAAGAGACCCAGTACTTC
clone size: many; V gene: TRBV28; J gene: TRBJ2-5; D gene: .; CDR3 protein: CASDLTGKREETQYF; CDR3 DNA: TGTGCCAGCGATTTGACCGGGAAGAGGGAAGAGACCCAGTACTTC
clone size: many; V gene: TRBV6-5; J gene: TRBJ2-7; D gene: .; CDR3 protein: CASSYGESSYEQYF; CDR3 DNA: TGTGCCAGCAGTTACGGGGAAAGCTCCTACGAGCAGTACTTC
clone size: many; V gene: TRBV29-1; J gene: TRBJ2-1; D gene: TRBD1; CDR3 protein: CSVVGDRESEQFF; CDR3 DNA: TGCAGCGTTGTGGGGGACAGGGAGTCTGAGCAGTTCTTC
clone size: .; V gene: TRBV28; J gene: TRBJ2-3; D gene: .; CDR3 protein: CASTPSGTTSPYF; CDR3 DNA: TGTGCCAGCACTCCCTCCGGGACAACCTCTCCGTATTTT
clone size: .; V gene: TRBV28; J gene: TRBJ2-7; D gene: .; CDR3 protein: CASSPWRTTYEQYF; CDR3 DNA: TGTGCCAGCAGCCCCTGGAGGACCACTTACGAGCAGTACTTC